This is a list of T cell receptor beta chains from one sample in a study of blood T cell repertoires in COVID-19. Generated by immunoSEQ multiplex PCR, the TCRdb table keeps only in-frame clones and is missing some. Of some 200,000 clones listed, 80% are singletons. Sequencing was carried out using peripheral blood. The receptors were sampled from a human donor in a cohort sampled during active COVID-19. CDR3s include the opening cysteine and the closing phenylalanine or tryptophan. The order of the fields is V gene, J gene, clone size, D gene, CDR3 protein, CDR3 DNA. The D gene is left open where the match is weak. Size is omitted from some rows. Given values are once, few, many or a class for expanded clones.

v_call: TRBV6-5
j_call: TRBJ1-2
clone_size: .
d_call: .
cdr3_aa: CASSYSIRAGYGYTF
cdr3_nt: TGTGCCAGCAGTTACTCGATCCGGGCGGGCTATGGCTACACCTTC

v_call: TRBV7-2
j_call: TRBJ1-1
clone_size: .
d_call: .
cdr3_aa: CASSPHPIISSGTEAFF
cdr3_nt: TGTGCCAGCAGCCCCCACCCCATAATATCAAGCGGCACTGAAGCTTTCTTT

v_call: TRBV12-3/TRBV12-4
j_call: TRBJ1-1
clone_size: .
d_call: .
cdr3_aa: CASSLSDFGEAFF
cdr3_nt: TGTGCCAGCAGTTTATCCGATTTCGGGGAAGCTTTCTTT

v_call: TRBV3-1/TRBV3-2
j_call: TRBJ2-7
clone_size: few
d_call: TRBD2
cdr3_aa: CASSQDLGSGGAGTYEQYF
cdr3_nt: TGTGCCAGCAGCCAAGATCTTGGTAGCGGGGGGGCCGGGACCTACGAGCAGTACTTC

v_call: TRBV5-1
j_call: TRBJ1-1
clone_size: .
d_call: .
cdr3_aa: CASSLNPGTSVEAFF
cdr3_nt: TGCGCCAGCAGCTTAAACCCCGGGACAAGCGTTGAAGCTTTCTTT

v_call: TRBV7-7
j_call: TRBJ2-1
clone_size: .
d_call: .
cdr3_aa: CASSLSPTSNEQFF
cdr3_nt: TGTGCTAGCAGCTTAAGCCCAACTAGCAATGAGCAGTTCTTC

v_call: TRBV25-1
j_call: TRBJ2-1
clone_size: .
d_call: TRBD2
cdr3_aa: CASSERSSGRGKDEQFF
cdr3_nt: TGTGCCAGCAGTGAAAGGTCTAGCGGGAGAGGTAAGGATGAGCAGTTCTTC

v_call: TRBV28
j_call: TRBJ1-1
clone_size: few
d_call: .
cdr3_aa: CASQGSTQWGEAFF
cdr3_nt: TGTGCCAGCCAGGGGTCAACCCAATGGGGTGAAGCTTTCTTT

v_call: TRBV28
j_call: TRBJ1-5
clone_size: .
d_call: .
cdr3_aa: CASSPPGSGQPQHF
cdr3_nt: TGTGCCAGCAGTCCCCCAGGGTCAGGCCAGCCCCAGCATTTT

v_call: TRBV7-8
j_call: TRBJ2-2
clone_size: .
d_call: .
cdr3_aa: CASSLGPGVSTGELFF
cdr3_nt: TGTGCCAGCAGCTTAGGGCCAGGGGTGAGCACCGGGGAGCTGTTTTTT

v_call: TRBV24-1
j_call: TRBJ2-2
clone_size: once
d_call: .
cdr3_aa: CATSDVVTGELFF
cdr3_nt: TGTGCCACCAGTGACGTTGTAACCGGGGAGCTGTTTTTT

v_call: TRBV7-6
j_call: TRBJ1-2
clone_size: .
d_call: .
cdr3_aa: CASSLPANYGYTF
cdr3_nt: TGTGCCAGCAGCCTCCCCGCTAACTATGGCTACACCTTC

v_call: TRBV5-8
j_call: TRBJ1-4
clone_size: .
d_call: .
cdr3_aa: CASSRGQGLNEKLFF
cdr3_nt: TGTGCCAGCAGCCGTGGGCAGGGGCTTAATGAAAAACTGTTTTTT

v_call: TRBV18
j_call: TRBJ2-1
clone_size: few
d_call: TRBD2
cdr3_aa: CASSLSYRLAGGPYNEQFF
cdr3_nt: TGTGCCAGCTCACTTAGCTATCGACTAGCGGGAGGCCCCTACAATGAGCAGTTCTTC

v_call: TRBV19
j_call: TRBJ1-4
clone_size: once
d_call: TRBD1
cdr3_aa: CASSIQLGQGEEKLFF
cdr3_nt: TGTGCCAGTAGTATACAGCTGGGACAGGGGGAGGAAAAACTGTTTTTT

v_call: TRBV19
j_call: TRBJ2-1
clone_size: .
d_call: .
cdr3_aa: CASRPEDGYNEQFF
cdr3_nt: TGTGCCAGTAGGCCGGAGGACGGATACAATGAGCAGTTCTTC

v_call: TRBV5-4
j_call: TRBJ1-1
clone_size: .
d_call: .
cdr3_aa: CASSLAGNTEAFF
cdr3_nt: TGTGCCAGCAGCTTGGCAGGGAACACTGAAGCTTTCTTT

v_call: TRBV25-1
j_call: TRBJ2-7
clone_size: .
d_call: TRBD1
cdr3_aa: CASSELRDSPYEQYF
cdr3_nt: TGTGCCAGCAGTGAACTCCGGGACAGCCCCTACGAGCAGTACTTC

v_call: TRBV14
j_call: TRBJ2-1
clone_size: .
d_call: .
cdr3_aa: CASSRKPPSRGNEQFF
cdr3_nt: TGTGCCAGCAGCCGTAAACCCCCTAGCAGGGGCAATGAGCAGTTCTTC

v_call: TRBV5-6
j_call: TRBJ1-2
clone_size: .
d_call: .
cdr3_aa: CASSFKGRGYGYTF
cdr3_nt: TGTGCCAGCAGCTTTAAGGGAAGGGGCTATGGCTACACCTTC

v_call: TRBV30
j_call: TRBJ1-2
clone_size: .
d_call: .
cdr3_aa: CAWRRVSYGYTF
cdr3_nt: TGTGCCTGGAGACGGGTCAGCTATGGCTACACCTTC

v_call: TRBV28
j_call: TRBJ2-3
clone_size: once
d_call: TRBD1
cdr3_aa: CASSPRTGMFRGTDTQYF
cdr3_nt: TGTGCCAGCTCTCCCCGGACAGGGATGTTTCGTGGGACAGATACGCAGTATTTT

v_call: TRBV9
j_call: TRBJ1-1
clone_size: .
d_call: .
cdr3_aa: CASSENGEAFF
cdr3_nt: TGTGCCAGCAGCGAGAACGGTGAAGCTTTCTTT

v_call: TRBV6-1
j_call: TRBJ2-5
clone_size: .
d_call: .
cdr3_aa: CASSEALVKETQYF
cdr3_nt: TGTGCCAGCAGTGAAGCACTTGTGAAAGAGACCCAGTACTTC

v_call: TRBV25-1
j_call: TRBJ1-1
clone_size: few
d_call: TRBD1
cdr3_aa: CASRPGTGRNTEAFF
cdr3_nt: TGTGCCAGCAGACCCGGGACAGGGCGCAACACTGAAGCTTTCTTT

v_call: TRBV15
j_call: TRBJ2-3
clone_size: .
d_call: .
cdr3_aa: CATSRVSDTQYF
cdr3_nt: TGTGCCACCAGCAGAGTGTCTGATACGCAGTATTTT

v_call: TRBV18
j_call: TRBJ1-1
clone_size: .
d_call: .
cdr3_aa: CASSPRTNPEAFF
cdr3_nt: TGTGCCAGCTCACCACGGACAAACCCCGAAGCTTTCTTT

v_call: TRBV30
j_call: TRBJ2-5
clone_size: .
d_call: TRBD2
cdr3_aa: CAWSVQRGPQETQYF
cdr3_nt: TGTGCCTGGAGTGTACAGCGGGGGCCCCAGGAGACCCAGTACTTC

v_call: TRBV5-4
j_call: TRBJ2-1
clone_size: .
d_call: TRBD2
cdr3_aa: CASSASGSSYNEQFF
cdr3_nt: TGTGCCAGCAGCGCTAGCGGATCCTCCTACAATGAGCAGTTCTTC

v_call: TRBV5-6
j_call: TRBJ1-4
clone_size: .
d_call: TRBD1
cdr3_aa: CASSKTGGDEKLFF
cdr3_nt: TGTGCCAGCAGCAAGACAGGGGGCGATGAAAAACTGTTTTTT